The sequence of this T cell receptor beta chain was determined in a study of OX40 agonist ivuxolimab in advanced cancers. The overall study: A male proportion of over 70% was recorded, with mean age approximately 60 years and range roughly 20 to 90. Earlier treatment with anti-PD-1, anti-PD-L1 or anti-CTLA-4 was permitted, and less than 50% had received some. General study findings and limits: With doses of 0.1-3.0 mg/kg, partial responders showed among the lowest clonal expansion. More expanded clones were found, on average, in CD8+ than in CD4+ T cells.

There are a few counts of this clone. The antigen is not known. The CDR3 loop spans 15 amino acids. Germline-derived CDR1 and CDR2 are MNHNY and SVGAGI (reference sequence). V gave up 5 bases and J gave up 0 bases; unmatched junction bases: 6. Profiled with immunoSEQ multiplex PCR; TCRdb holds only in-frame clones, not every one. The repertoire holds fewer than 65,000 clones, with roughly three quarters as singletons. This chain uses TRBV6-6 with TRBJ1-1, with 7 nucleotides matching TRBD1. Sample: CD4+ or CD8+ T cells sorted from blood, taken in a trial of the OX40 agonist ivuxolimab. The sequence was collected from an adult with an advanced solid tumor such as melanoma, head and neck, liver or kidney cancer. The CDR3 spells CASSHQGGLNTEAFF. The DNA for the CDR3 is TGTGCCAGCAGTCATCAGGGGGGATTGAACACTGAAGCTTTCTTT.